The 9 T cell receptor beta chains presented below share a single source sample, sequenced in a study of response to subunit inactivated influenza vaccine. From the RT-PCR reads, TCRdb called clonotypes with MiXCR, one entry per CDR3 protein. The sample shows about 800,000 distinct CDR3 sequences, around 20% of them seen only once. The sample was PBMCs from blood, taken roughly 5 days after vaccination. The receptors were gathered from a man aged 45-60 years who received an inactivated influenza vaccine.

The chain employs TRBV10-3 and TRBJ2-1; D may be TRBD2 (7 bases). The germline CDR1 and CDR2 sequences are ENHRY and SYGVKD. The CDR3 spans 14 residues. The ends were cut back, 9 bases at V and 4 bases at J, with 16 bases in the middle. The chain's CDR3 is CAISRGGEYNEQFF. The DNA of the CDR3 is TGTGCCATTTCGAGGGGGGGAGAATACAATGAGCAGTTCTTC.

The rearrangement joins TRBV5-6 to TRBJ2-5; D is undetermined. V was clipped by 1 base and J by 0 bases, with 10 bases between them. Germline CDR1 reads SGHDT; CDR2 reads YYEEEE. The CDR3 loop spans 15 amino acids. CDR3: CASSLRYRYQETQYF. The DNA for the CDR3 is TGTGCCAGCAGCTTGAGGTATAGGTACCAAGAGACCCAGTACTTC.

The chain is built from TRBV28 and TRBJ2-1, with 9 nucleotides matching TRBD1. After removal of 5 bases from V and 7 bases from J, the junction contained 18 bases not matched to a gene. Germline V gene data show CDR1 as MDHEN and CDR2 as SYDVKM. The CDR3 totals 18 residues. The CDR3 protein is CASSTLLSGTGSLNEQFF. The CDR3 coding sequence is TGTGCCAGCAGTACGTTACTCTCCGGGACAGGGAGCTTGAATGAGCAGTTCTTC.

This rearrangement joins TRBV5-1 to TRBJ2-7; 7 bases are a match to TRBD1. Germline V lookup: CDR1 SGHRS, CDR2 YFSETQ. CDR3 length: 15 residues. V shed 4 bases, J shed 2 bases, and the junction held 9 bases outside the gene matches. CDR3 amino acids: CASSIRQGQPYEQYF. The CDR3 DNA sequence: TGCGCCAGCAGCATAAGACAGGGCCAACCCTACGAGCAGTACTTC.

This clonotype occurred a few times. This rearrangement joins TRBV6-2 or TRBV6-3 to TRBJ2-5; no firm D call. CDR1 is MNHEY and CDR2 is SVGEGT in the germline V gene. The CDR3 contains 13 residues. Trimming removed 6 bases at V and 1 base at J, with 9 bases between. CDR3 residues: CASRFDTQETQYF. In DNA form, the CDR3 reads TGTGCCAGCAGGTTCGACACCCAAGAGACCCAGTACTTC.

The chain has TRBV2 and TRBJ1-3; D might be TRBD1 (5 bases). The CDR3 spans 14 residues. V lost 5 bases, J lost 0 bases, and 8 bases lay in between. CDR1 SNHLY and CDR2 FYNNEI come from the germline V gene. The CDR3 reads CASSTGLSGNTIYF. The CDR3, as DNA: TGTGCCAGCAGTACGGGGCTCTCTGGAAACACCATATATTTT.

This clonotype has only a few counts. J is TRBJ2-1 and V is TRBV5-1; D not resolved. In germline, CDR1 is SGHRS, CDR2 YFSETQ. This CDR3 comprises 14 residues. V shed 2 bases and J shed 3 bases, with 9 bases lying between them. CDR3 protein: CASSFSQVYNEQFF. The DNA for the CDR3 is TGCGCCAGCAGCTTCAGCCAAGTCTACAATGAGCAGTTCTTC. Drawing the rest from reference TRBV5-1 and TRBJ2-1, the complete variable domain is KAGVTQTPRYLIKTRGQQVTLSCSPISGHRSVSWYQQTPGQGLQFLFEYFSETQRNKGNFPGRFSGRQFSNSRSEMNVSTLELGDSALYLCASSFSQVYNEQFFGPGTRLTVL.

CDR3 protein: CASSQTDGASNEQFF. The CDR3 DNA follows: TGTGCCAGCAGCCAGACCGACGGAGCCTCTAATGAGCAGTTCTTC. J is TRBJ2-1 and V is TRBV3-1; D unclear. CDR1 and CDR2 (germline): LGHDT, YNNKEL (reference sequence). This CDR3 region has 15 residues. Trimming pared 3 bases from V and 7 bases from J, leaving 16 bases between.

This clonotype was counted ten times or more. The V gene is TRBV7-2, the J gene TRBJ2-7; tentatively, D is TRBD1 (6 bases). The length of the CDR3 is 14 residues. Deletions cut 1 base from V and 3 bases from J, with 10 bases between. Germline CDR1 and CDR2: SGHTA and FQGNSA. The CDR3 nucleotides read TGTGCCAGCAGCTTAGAACAGGGAATCTACGAGCAGTACTTC. It is translated as CASSLEQGIYEQYF.